This TCR beta chain was obtained from a study of cytomegalovirus exposure and HLA in healthy donors. This clone was recorded a few times. Its antigen is currently unknown. With 60 Vbeta and 13 Jbeta primers, the PCR was carried out. Method: immunoSEQ multiplex PCR; TCRdb's copy keeps in-frame clones and lacks some. The sample gives about 120,000 clones, 80% to 85% of which show up once; 2.1% is in the top ten. The germline V gene encodes CDR1 MNHNS and CDR2 SASEGT. This CDR3 contains 14 residues. The junction had 9 bases not matched to a gene; V was cut back by 5 bases and J by 9 bases. Findings of the study overall: Solely CMV serostatus was available to characterize immune exposure. Upon later analysis, TCR association rates were observed to vary by HLA locus, being highest for DRB1 and lowest for HLA-C.

Input material: PBMCs. The chain uses TRBV6-1 and TRBJ1-5; 8 bases agree with TRBD1. This sequence originates from a man under 40 in good health and CMV-seronegative. CDR3 DNA: TGTGCCAGCAGTTCGGACAGGGAGGTTACGCCCCAGCATTTT. Translating gives CASSSDREVTPQHF.